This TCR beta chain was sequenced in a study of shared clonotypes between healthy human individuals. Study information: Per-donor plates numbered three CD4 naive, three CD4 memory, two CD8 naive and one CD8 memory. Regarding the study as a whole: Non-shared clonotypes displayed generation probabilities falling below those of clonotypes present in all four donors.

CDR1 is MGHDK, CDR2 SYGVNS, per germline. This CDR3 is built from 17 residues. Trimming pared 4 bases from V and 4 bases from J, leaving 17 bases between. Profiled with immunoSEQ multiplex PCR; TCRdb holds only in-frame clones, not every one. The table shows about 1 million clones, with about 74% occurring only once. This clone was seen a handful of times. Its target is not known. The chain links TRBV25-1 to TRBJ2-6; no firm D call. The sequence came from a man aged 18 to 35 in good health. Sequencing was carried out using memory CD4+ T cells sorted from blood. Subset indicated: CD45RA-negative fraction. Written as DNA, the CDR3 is TGTGCCAGCAGTGCCCATGGCTGGGCGCTCGGGGCCAACGTCCTGACTTTC. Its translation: CASSAHGWALGANVLTF.